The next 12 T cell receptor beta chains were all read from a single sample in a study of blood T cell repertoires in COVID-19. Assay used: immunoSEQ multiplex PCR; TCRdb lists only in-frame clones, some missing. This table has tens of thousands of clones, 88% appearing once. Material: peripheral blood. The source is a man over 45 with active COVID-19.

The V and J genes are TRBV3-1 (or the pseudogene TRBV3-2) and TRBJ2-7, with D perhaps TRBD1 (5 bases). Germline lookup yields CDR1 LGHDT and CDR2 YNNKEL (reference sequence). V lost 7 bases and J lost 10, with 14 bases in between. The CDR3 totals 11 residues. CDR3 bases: TGTGCCAGCATTAAAATGGGGCTTCAGTACTTC. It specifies CASIKMGLQYF.

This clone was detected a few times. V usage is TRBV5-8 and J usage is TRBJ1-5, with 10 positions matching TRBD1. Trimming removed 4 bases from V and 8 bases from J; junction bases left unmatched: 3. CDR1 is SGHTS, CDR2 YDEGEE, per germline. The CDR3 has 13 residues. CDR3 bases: TGTGCCAGCAGCCGGGACAGGGGAGAGCCCCAGCATTTT. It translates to CASSRDRGEPQHF.

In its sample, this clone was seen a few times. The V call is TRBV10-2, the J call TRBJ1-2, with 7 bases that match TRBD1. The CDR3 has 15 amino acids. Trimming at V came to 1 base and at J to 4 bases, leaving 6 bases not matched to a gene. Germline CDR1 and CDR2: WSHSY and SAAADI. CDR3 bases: TGCGCCAGCAGTGAGTACGTACAGGGGATCTATGGCTACACCTTC. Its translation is CASSEYVQGIYGYTF.

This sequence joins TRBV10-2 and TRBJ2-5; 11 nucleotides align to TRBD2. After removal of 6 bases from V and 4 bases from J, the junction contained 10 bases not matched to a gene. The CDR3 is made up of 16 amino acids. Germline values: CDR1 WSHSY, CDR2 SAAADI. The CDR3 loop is CASRGPSGGPGETQYF. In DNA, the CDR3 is TGCGCCAGCAGGGGCCCTAGCGGGGGGCCAGGAGAGACCCAGTACTTC.

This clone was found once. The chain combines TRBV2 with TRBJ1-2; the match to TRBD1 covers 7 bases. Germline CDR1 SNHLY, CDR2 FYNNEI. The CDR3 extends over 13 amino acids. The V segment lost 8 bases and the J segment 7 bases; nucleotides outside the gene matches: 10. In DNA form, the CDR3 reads TGTGCCAGCGTCGATAGGGGGCGTTCTGGCTACACCTTC. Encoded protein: CASVDRGRSGYTF.

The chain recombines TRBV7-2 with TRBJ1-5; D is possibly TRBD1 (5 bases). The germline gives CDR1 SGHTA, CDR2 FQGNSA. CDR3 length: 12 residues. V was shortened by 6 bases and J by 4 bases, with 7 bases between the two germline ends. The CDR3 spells CASSTGNQPQHF. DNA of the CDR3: TGTGCCAGCAGTACAGGAAATCAGCCCCAGCATTTT.

The CDR3, as DNA: TGTGCCAGCAGTGGCCTTAGAGGGGAGGCCCAGTACTTC. Its translation is CASSGLRGEAQYF. The chain combines TRBV6-4 with TRBJ2-5; a weak D match, TRBD2 (6 bases). The V and J ends lost 4 bases and 9 bases respectively, with 15 bases between them. CDR3 length equals 13 residues. Germline-derived CDR1 and CDR2 are MRHNA and SNTAGT.

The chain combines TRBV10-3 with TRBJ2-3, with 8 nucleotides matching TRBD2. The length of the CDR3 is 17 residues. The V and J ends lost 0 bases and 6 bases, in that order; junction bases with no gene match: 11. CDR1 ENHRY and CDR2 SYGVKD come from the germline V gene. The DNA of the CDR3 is TGTGCCATCAGTGAGTCCCAAGGTAGCGGGATCCAGGATACGCAGTATTTT. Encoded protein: CAISESQGSGIQDTQYF.

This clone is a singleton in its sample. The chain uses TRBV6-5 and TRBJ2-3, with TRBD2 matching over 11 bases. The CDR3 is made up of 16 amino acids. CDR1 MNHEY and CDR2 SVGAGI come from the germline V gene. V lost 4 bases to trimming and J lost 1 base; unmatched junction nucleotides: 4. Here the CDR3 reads CASSLYSGGGTDTQYF. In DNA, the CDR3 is TGTGCCAGCAGTTTATATAGCGGGGGGGGCACAGATACGCAGTATTTT.

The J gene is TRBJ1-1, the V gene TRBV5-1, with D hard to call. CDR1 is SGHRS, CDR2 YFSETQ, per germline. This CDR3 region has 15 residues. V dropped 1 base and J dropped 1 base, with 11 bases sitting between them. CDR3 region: CASSLFGMSNTEAFF. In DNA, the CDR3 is TGCGCCAGCAGCTTGTTCGGGATGTCGAACACTGAAGCTTTCTTT.

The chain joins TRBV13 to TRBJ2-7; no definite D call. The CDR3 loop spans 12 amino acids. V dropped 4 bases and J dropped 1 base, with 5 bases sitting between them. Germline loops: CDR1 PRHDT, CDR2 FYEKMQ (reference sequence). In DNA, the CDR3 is TGTGCCAGCAGCTCCGGGTCCTACGAGCAGTACTTC. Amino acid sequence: CASSSGSYEQYF.

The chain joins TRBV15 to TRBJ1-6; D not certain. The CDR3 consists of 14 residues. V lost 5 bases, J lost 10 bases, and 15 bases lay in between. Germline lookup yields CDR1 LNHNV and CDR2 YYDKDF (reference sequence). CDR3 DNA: TGTGCCACCAGCGTTGAGGGTTTAAGATCACCCCTCCACTTT. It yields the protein CATSVEGLRSPLHF.